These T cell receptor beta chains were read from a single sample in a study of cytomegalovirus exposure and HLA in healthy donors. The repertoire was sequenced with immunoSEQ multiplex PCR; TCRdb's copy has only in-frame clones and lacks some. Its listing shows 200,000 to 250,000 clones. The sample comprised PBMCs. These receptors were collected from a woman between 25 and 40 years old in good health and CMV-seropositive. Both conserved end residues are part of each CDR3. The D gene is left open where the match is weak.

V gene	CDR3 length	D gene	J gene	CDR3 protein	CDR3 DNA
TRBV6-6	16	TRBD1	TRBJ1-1	CASSYSGTGGNTEAFF	TGTGCCAGCAGTTACTCTGGGACAGGGGGGAACACTGAAGCTTTCTTT
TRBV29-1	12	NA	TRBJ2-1	CSVWSGQYEQFF	TGCAGCGTTTGGAGCGGGCAGTATGAGCAGTTCTTC
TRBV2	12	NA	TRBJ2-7	CASRIQGPEQYF	TGTGCCAGCAGGATACAGGGCCCCGAGCAGTACTTC
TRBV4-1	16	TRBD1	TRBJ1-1	CASSQGQGAGNTEAFF	TGCGCCAGCAGCCAAGGACAGGGGGCTGGAAACACTGAAGCTTTCTTT
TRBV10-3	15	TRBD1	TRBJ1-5	CAISGTGVSNQPQHF	TGTGCCATCAGTGGTACAGGGGTCAGCAATCAGCCCCAGCATTTT
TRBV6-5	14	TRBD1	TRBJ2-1	CASRPTGDQYEQFF	TGTGCCAGCAGACCCACAGGGGATCAATATGAGCAGTTCTTC
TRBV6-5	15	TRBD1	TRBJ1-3	CASSRTGGPGNTIYF	TGTGCCAGCAGTCGAACAGGGGGCCCCGGAAACACCATATATTTT
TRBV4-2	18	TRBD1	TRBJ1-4	CASSRLTGFGDRDEKLFF	TGTGCCAGCAGCCGTCTAACGGGATTTGGGGACAGAGATGAAAAACTGTTTTTT
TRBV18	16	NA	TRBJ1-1	CASSPGRTYLNTEAFF	TGTGCCAGCTCACCAGGGCGAACCTATTTGAACACTGAAGCTTTCTTT
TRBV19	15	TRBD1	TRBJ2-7	CASGTPGTGNYEQYF	TGTGCCAGTGGGACTCCCGGGACAGGGAACTACGAGCAGTACTTC
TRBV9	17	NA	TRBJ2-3	CASSLPRTPQRGDTQYF	TGTGCCAGCAGCCTACCTCGGACACCCCAAAGGGGAGATACGCAGTATTTT
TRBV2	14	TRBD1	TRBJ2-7	CASSWDRAPYEQYF	TGTGCCAGCAGTTGGGACAGGGCGCCCTACGAGCAGTACTTC
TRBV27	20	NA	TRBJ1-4	CASSLSAGGEVLATNEKLFF	TGTGCCAGCAGTTTATCGGCGGGGGGCGAAGTTCTTGCAACTAATGAAAAACTGTTTTTT
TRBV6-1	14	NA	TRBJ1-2	CASSEIGANYGYTF	TGTGCCAGCAGTGAAATTGGAGCTAACTATGGCTACACCTTC
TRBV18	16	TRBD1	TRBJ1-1	CASSRLDRGLNAEAFF	TGTGCCAGCTCACGTCTGGACAGGGGGCTTAACGCTGAAGCTTTCTTT
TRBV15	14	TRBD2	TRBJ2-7	CATSVAGNTYEQYF	TGTGCCACCAGCGTAGCGGGGAATACCTACGAGCAGTACTTC
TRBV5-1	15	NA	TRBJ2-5	CASSSGGRQRETQYF	TGCGCCAGCAGCAGTGGAGGGAGGCAGCGAGAGACCCAGTACTTC